This TCR beta chain was retrieved from a study of CD8+CD57+ T cells in acquired aplastic anemia. On the study more broadly: Yields of DNA that came from sorted CD4+ and CD8+ cells averaged approximately 3.2 ug.

This clonotype has at least ten counts. The CDR3 totals 11 residues. Germline V gives CDR1 SGDLS, CDR2 YYNGEE. V gave up 4 bases and J gave up 7 bases, with 8 bases separating them. Before being chosen for sequencing, patients had shown CD8+CD57+ cell expansion by flow cytometry. Template material for TCR beta VDJ and CDR3 profiling consisted of genomic DNA. TCRdb re-called the reads through MiXCR, storing one row per CDR3 protein. The table lists about 240,000 distinct CDR3 sequences, more than 45% of them singletons. This chain uses TRBV9 with TRBJ1-2; unclear D gene. The sample was sorted CD4+, CD8+, or CD8+CD57+ T cells (not recorded which) from PBMCs. The clonotype comes from a human donor with aplastic anemia. Here the CDR3 reads CASSSQSGYTF. As DNA, the CDR3 is TGTGCCAGCAGCTCACAAAGTGGCTACACCTTC.